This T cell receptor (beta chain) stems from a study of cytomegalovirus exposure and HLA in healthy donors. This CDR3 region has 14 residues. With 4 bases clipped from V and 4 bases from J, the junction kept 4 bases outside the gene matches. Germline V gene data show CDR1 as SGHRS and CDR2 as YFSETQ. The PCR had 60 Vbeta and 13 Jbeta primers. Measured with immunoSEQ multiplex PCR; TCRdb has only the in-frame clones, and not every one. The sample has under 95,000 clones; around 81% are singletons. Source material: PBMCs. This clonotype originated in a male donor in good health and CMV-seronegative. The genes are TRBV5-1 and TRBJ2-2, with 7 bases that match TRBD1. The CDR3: CASSLDRTTGELFF. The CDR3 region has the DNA TGCGCCAGCAGCCTGGACAGGACCACCGGGGAGCTGTTTTTT.